The 5 T cell receptor beta chains below all came from one sample that was sequenced in a study of T cell clonotyping in hematopoietic cell transplantation. Some clones are missing from TCRdb's copy, which holds only in-frame ones; the method was immunoSEQ multiplex PCR. The sample carries about 19,000 clones, roughly 80% recorded once. Regarding time point: recipient sample about 28 days before transplant, after cytoreduction. The sample was peripheral blood mononuclear cells, taken before stem cell transplant. Source of these receptors: a man aged 55 to 70 with acute myeloid leukemia. Some clones in this sample may be carry-over from other donors' samples.

The V call is TRBV28, the J call TRBJ2-5; D uncertain. Germline V gene sequence: CDR1 MDHEN, CDR2 SYDVKM. The CDR3 contains 11 residues. V gave up 6 bases and J gave up 11 bases, with 13 bases separating them. This chain's CDR3 is CASSLGRVQYF. For the CDR3, the DNA is TGTGCCAGCAGCCTCGGAAGGGTACAGTACTTC.

The rearrangement links TRBV20-1 to TRBJ2-1; D not certain. This CDR3 region has 10 residues. Germline CDR1 is DFQATT and CDR2 is SNEGSKA (reference sequence). V was shortened by 4 bases and J by 9 bases, with 7 bases between the two germline ends. CDR3 bases: TGCAGTGCTATAGGCGGTGAGCAGTTCTTC. Its translation: CSAIGGEQFF.

This rearrangement joins TRBV7-8 to TRBJ1-5, with 7 bases aligning to TRBD1. CDR1 is SGHVS, CDR2 FQNEAQ, per germline. Trimming at V came to 5 bases and at J to 7 bases, leaving 11 bases not matched to a gene. This CDR3 is 15 amino acids long. The CDR3 is CASSPPPDRDQPQHF. CDR3 sequence (DNA): TGTGCCAGCAGCCCCCCCCCTGACAGGGACCAGCCCCAGCATTTT.

The chain uses TRBV9 and TRBJ2-1; tentative D call: TRBD2 (7 bases). V lost 0 bases, J lost 8 bases, and 18 bases lay in between. The germline CDR1 and CDR2 sequences are SGDLS and YYNGEE. The CDR3 is made up of 16 amino acids. The CDR3 DNA is TGTGCCAGCAGCGTAGAAGAGGGGGGGCCGGGTGATGAGCAGTTCTTC. Its protein product is CASSVEEGGPGDEQFF.

The genes are TRBV29-1 and TRBJ1-1; D perhaps matches TRBD1 (6 bases). Germline values: CDR1 SQVTM, CDR2 ANQGSEA. V was cut by 6 bases and J by 8 bases, with 22 bases left in between. This CDR3 has 14 residues. The CDR3 protein is CSVHLSQGGVEAFF. Here the CDR3 DNA reads TGCAGCGTCCACCTTTCACAGGGAGGAGTCGAAGCTTTCTTT.